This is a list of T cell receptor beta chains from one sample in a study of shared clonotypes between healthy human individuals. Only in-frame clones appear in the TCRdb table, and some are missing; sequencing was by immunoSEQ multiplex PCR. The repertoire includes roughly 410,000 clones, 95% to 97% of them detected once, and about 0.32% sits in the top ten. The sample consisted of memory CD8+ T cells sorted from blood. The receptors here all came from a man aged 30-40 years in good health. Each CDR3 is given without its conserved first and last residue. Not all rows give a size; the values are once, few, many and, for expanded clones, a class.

CDR3 protein: ASSFQGGGYT
J gene: TRBJ1-2
V gene: TRBV7-2
clone size: -

CDR3 protein: ASSLRQGNEKLF
J gene: TRBJ1-4
V gene: TRBV7-9
clone size: -

CDR3 protein: ASSLPGQPYNEQF
J gene: TRBJ2-1
V gene: TRBV5-6
clone size: -

CDR3 protein: ASTARPNTGELF
J gene: TRBJ2-2
V gene: TRBV23-1
clone size: -

CDR3 protein: ASSLGDKETQY
J gene: TRBJ2-5
V gene: TRBV5-6
clone size: -

CDR3 protein: ASTSPITGRETQY
J gene: TRBJ2-5
V gene: TRBV7-9
clone size: -

CDR3 protein: ASSLDRSNQPQH
J gene: TRBJ1-5
V gene: TRBV27
clone size: -

CDR3 protein: ASSSRDRVLGNEQF
J gene: TRBJ2-1
V gene: TRBV19
clone size: -

CDR3 protein: ASSLEPDLDEQY
J gene: TRBJ2-7
V gene: TRBV5-1
clone size: once

CDR3 protein: SATKGVEQY
J gene: TRBJ2-7
V gene: TRBV20-1
clone size: -

CDR3 protein: ASSTAGLAGDYNEQF
J gene: TRBJ2-1
V gene: TRBV19
clone size: -

CDR3 protein: ASSFRDSVHEQY
J gene: TRBJ2-7
V gene: TRBV5-4
clone size: -

CDR3 protein: ASSFNRGSLGQSTQY
J gene: TRBJ2-3
V gene: TRBV5-1
clone size: -

CDR3 protein: ASRAVNTIY
J gene: TRBJ1-3
V gene: TRBV5-1
clone size: -

CDR3 protein: ASSFGTTVNEQF
J gene: TRBJ2-1
V gene: TRBV5-1
clone size: -

CDR3 protein: ASTQWTGRVTEAF
J gene: TRBJ1-1
V gene: TRBV7-6
clone size: -

CDR3 protein: SVEEGGLTGELF
J gene: TRBJ2-2
V gene: TRBV29-1
clone size: -

CDR3 protein: ASSTGMQETQY
J gene: TRBJ2-5
V gene: TRBV25-1
clone size: once

CDR3 protein: ASRRTGEGYT
J gene: TRBJ1-2
V gene: TRBV25-1
clone size: -

CDR3 protein: ASSESPGTSGGDTQY
J gene: TRBJ2-3
V gene: TRBV25-1
clone size: once

CDR3 protein: ASSPRDGKETQY
J gene: TRBJ2-5
V gene: TRBV18
clone size: -

CDR3 protein: ASSKERTVPYGYT
J gene: TRBJ1-2
V gene: TRBV21-1
clone size: -

CDR3 protein: TSSQDYRLAGGGDTQY
J gene: TRBJ2-3
V gene: TRBV1
clone size: once

CDR3 protein: ASLDRAQPQH
J gene: TRBJ1-5
V gene: TRBV28
clone size: once